The sequence of this T cell receptor (beta chain) was determined in a study of blood T cell repertoires in COVID-19. Study summary: COVID-19 samples collected from the United States, Italy and Spain covered acute and convalescent phases. Sources were T cells, B-cell-depleted T cells, or PBMCs; the material itself was cDNA or gDNA.

CDR1 and CDR2 from the germline V gene are LNHNV and YYDKDF (reference sequence). This CDR3 region has 18 residues. The V and J ends lost 0 bases and 7 bases respectively, with 24 bases between them. In the source study's methods: Amplification with reference gene primers provided the estimates of nucleated cell counts. Assay used: immunoSEQ multiplex PCR; TCRdb lists only in-frame clones, some missing. V and J calls plus clone size are reproduced from that table; the DNA served to infer D and trimming. The sample contains about 160,000 clones, 70% to 90% of which appear only once. The sequence derives from a middle-aged man with acute or convalescent COVID-19. V and J are TRBV15 and TRBJ1-2; D uncertain. Material: peripheral blood. CDR3 amino acids: CATSRDRIYAGEKGGYTF. DNA for the CDR3: TGTGCCACCAGCAGAGATCGAATCTATGCCGGGGAGAAGGGTGGCTACACCTTC.